This T cell receptor (beta chain) was obtained from a study of tumor-infiltrating lymphocytes in primary liver carcinoma. Study-level points and caveats: Compared with tumor region pairs, tumor-adjacent and tumor-blood pairs overlapped less. The top-250-clone fraction was significantly higher in tumors than in blood (p = 0.039).

To note about this clonotype: Its antigen is unidentified.

Extraction also yielded germline DNA, while blood RNA was obtained from unsorted whole blood. They drew 4 to 5 milliliters of peripheral blood before surgery. Starting from around 0.45 ug of total RNA, TCR beta cDNA was produced with a primer in the constant region. ARM-PCR was slightly modified, and three nested multiplex PCR rounds with it gave rise to the TCR beta libraries. PCR rounds one and two used TRBV1-TRBV30 forward primers with a C-beta reverse primer for around 9 cycles each. One entry per CDR3 protein results from TCRdb running MiXCR on the multiplex PCR reads. The sample has approximately 330,000 distinct CDR3 sequences; almost 65% are singletons. CDR3 length: 13 amino acids. V was trimmed by 3 bases and J by 4 bases, leaving 10 bases between them. Germline CDR1 is SGHAT and CDR2 is FQNNGV.

This receptor was obtained from a man aged 40-49 years with primary liver carcinoma and hepatitis B virus infection. Sequenced: peripheral blood. The chain has TRBV11-2 and TRBJ2-7; tentatively, D is TRBD2 (5 bases). Here the CDR3 reads CASSLFRGYEQYF. The DNA for the CDR3 is TGTGCCAGCAGCTTGTTTCGAGGGTACGAGCAGTACTTC.